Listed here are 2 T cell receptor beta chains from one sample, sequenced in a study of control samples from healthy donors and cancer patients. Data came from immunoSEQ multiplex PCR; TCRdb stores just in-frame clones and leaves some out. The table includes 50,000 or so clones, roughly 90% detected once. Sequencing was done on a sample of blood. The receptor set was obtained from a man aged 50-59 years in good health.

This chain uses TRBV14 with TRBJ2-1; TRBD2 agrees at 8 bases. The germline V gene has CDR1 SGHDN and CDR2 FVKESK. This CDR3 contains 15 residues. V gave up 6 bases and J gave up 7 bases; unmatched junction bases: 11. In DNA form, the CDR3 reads TGTGCCAGCAGTTCATGGCGGGAGGTCCGGAATGAGCAGTTCTTC. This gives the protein CASSSWREVRNEQFF.

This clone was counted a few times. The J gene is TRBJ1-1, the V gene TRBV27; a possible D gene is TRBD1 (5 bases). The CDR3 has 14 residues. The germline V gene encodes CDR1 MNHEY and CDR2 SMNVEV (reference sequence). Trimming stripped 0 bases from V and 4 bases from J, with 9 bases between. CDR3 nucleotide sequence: TGTGCCAGCAGTTTATCCGCGGGGGGCACTGAAGCTTTCTTT. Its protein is CASSLSAGGTEAFF.